Listed below are T cell receptor beta chains from one sample, sequenced in a study of post-analysis software for immune sequencing data. TCRdb reanalysed the PCR reads using MiXCR and keeps one entry per CDR3 protein. The table records 750,000 to 950,000 distinct CDR3 sequences, around 45% of them present only once. The material sequenced was blood. All receptors derive from a girl aged 10-17 years with multiple sclerosis. CDR3s leave out the opening cysteine and the closing phenylalanine or tryptophan. The D gene is left open where the match is weak.

v_gene,d_gene,j_gene,CDR3aa
TRBV7-6,NA,TRBJ2-5,ASSLFILGDKETQY
TRBV27,TRBD2,TRBJ2-1,ASRTSGYYNEQF
TRBV7-2,NA,TRBJ2-1,ASSSPMSRAGEQF
TRBV7-9,TRBD1,TRBJ1-2,ASSPPWGQGNHGYT
TRBV7-2,NA,TRBJ2-5,ASSQDGRDQETQY
TRBV7-3,NA,TRBJ2-6,ASSLGQTGTNVLT
TRBV27,NA,TRBJ2-7,ASSLSAESYEQY
TRBV5-6,NA,TRBJ2-3,ASSGDYADTQY
TRBV20-1,NA,TRBJ2-2,SAKSGVFGELF
TRBV27,TRBD2,NA,ASSLSGRHDEQY
TRBV7-2,NA,TRBJ1-2,ASSLAWTAYGYT
TRBV2,NA,TRBJ2-3,GSSVALTDTQY
TRBV9,NA,TRBJ2-1,ASSGSGGLHNEQF
TRBV20-1,NA,TRBJ2-1,SAREPPLGAVDNEQF
TRBV27,TRBD2,TRBJ2-7,ASSELAGAYEQY
TRBV12-3/TRBV12-4,TRBD1,TRBJ2-5,ASSNADRGETQY
TRBV2,TRBD2,TRBJ2-1,ARGAGSRMGEQF
TRBV4-1,NA,TRBJ2-6,ASSQDRAALISGANVLT
TRBV20-1,NA,TRBJ2-1,SARELVYNEQF
TRBV15,NA,TRBJ2-3,ATRGRGTDTQY
TRBV24-1,TRBD2,TRBJ2-7,ATSDPTSGSYEQY
TRBV11-3,TRBD1,TRBJ2-7,ASSLDGTDSYEQY
TRBV4-3,TRBD2,TRBJ2-1,ASSPWEAGAVSEQF
TRBV6-2/TRBV6-3,NA,TRBJ1-6,ASSYVWGSPLH
TRBV5-1,NA,TRBJ2-3,ASSEGDFVDTQY
TRBV2,NA,TRBJ2-1,ASSGRYNEQF
TRBV7-2,NA,TRBJ2-1,ASSLAIQGWGNNEQF
TRBV27,NA,TRBJ1-2,ASSKKPGPRGGYT
TRBV28,NA,TRBJ2-1,ASSSIGSAPYNEQF
TRBV28,TRBD2,TRBJ2-1,ASSLPIAGYRYNEQF
TRBV20-1,NA,TRBJ2-5,SAGVVETQY
TRBV12-3/TRBV12-4,TRBD1,TRBJ1-5,ASSLDTGEGSNQPQH
TRBV13,NA,TRBJ1-2,ASSYPTGEGGYT
TRBV20-1,TRBD2,TRBJ2-3,SATGTSFTDTQY
TRBV25-1,TRBD1,TRBJ2-3,ASRTGVDTQY
TRBV29-1,TRBD2,TRBJ2-5,SVAGGSIETQY
TRBV7-8,TRBD2,TRBJ2-5,TSSGEILETQY
TRBV7-6,TRBD1,TRBJ2-7,ASSLAWTGYEQY
TRBV20-1,TRBD2,NA,SATNAGKREYEQY
TRBV4-1,TRBD2,TRBJ2-1,ASSQDLASGYNEQF
TRBV20-1,NA,TRBJ2-7,SALSRTVSYEQY
TRBV27,NA,TRBJ1-2,VSSLSRGGYGYT
TRBV4-1,TRBD1,NA,ASSQDPFETGGDEQY
TRBV5-1,NA,TRBJ2-5,ASSLGFRGPYQETQY
TRBV10-3,TRBD2,TRBJ2-5,AISGSGNQETQY
TRBV29-1,NA,TRBJ2-1,SVSKHRDSYNEQF
TRBV7-8,TRBD2,TRBJ2-5,ASSLVLAGGRTKNQETQY
TRBV7-6,NA,TRBJ2-1,ASSPPTADEQF
TRBV7-2,NA,TRBJ2-7,ASSLDGTPTYEQY
TRBV12-3/TRBV12-4,TRBD1,NA,ASSPLQGARGEQY